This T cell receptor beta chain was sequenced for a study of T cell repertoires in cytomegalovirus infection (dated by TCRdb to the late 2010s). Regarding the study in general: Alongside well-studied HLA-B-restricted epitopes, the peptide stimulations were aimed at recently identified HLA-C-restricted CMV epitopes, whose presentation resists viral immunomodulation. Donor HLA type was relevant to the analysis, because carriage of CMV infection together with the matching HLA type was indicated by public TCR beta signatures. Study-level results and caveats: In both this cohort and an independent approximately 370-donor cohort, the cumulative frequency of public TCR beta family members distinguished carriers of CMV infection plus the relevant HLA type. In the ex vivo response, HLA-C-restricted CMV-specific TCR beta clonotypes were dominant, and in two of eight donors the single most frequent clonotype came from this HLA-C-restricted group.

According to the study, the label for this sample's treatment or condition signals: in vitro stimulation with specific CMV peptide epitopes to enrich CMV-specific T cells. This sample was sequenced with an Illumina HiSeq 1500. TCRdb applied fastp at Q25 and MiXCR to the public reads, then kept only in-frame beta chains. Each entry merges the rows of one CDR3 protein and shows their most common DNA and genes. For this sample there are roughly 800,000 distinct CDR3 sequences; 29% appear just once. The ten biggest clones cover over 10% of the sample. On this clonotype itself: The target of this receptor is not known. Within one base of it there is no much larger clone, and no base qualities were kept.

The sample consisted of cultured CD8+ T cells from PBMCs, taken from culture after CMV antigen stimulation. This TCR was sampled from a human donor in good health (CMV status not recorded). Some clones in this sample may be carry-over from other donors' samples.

The CDR3 in this case is CASSVLATGMNTEAFF. The bases read TGTGCCAGCAGTGTATTGGCGACAGGAATGAACACTGAAGCTTTCTTT. The V and J segments used are TRBV6-1 and TRBJ1-1; the D gene is possibly TRBD1, with 6 bases matching. V loses 4 bases, J loses 0 bases, and the germline ends lie 15 bases apart. Measured from the cysteine to the phenylalanine, the CDR3 is 16 residues long. Only the CDR3 part of the read is kept: 48 bases, read in frame from the first base. Taken from the germline V gene, the CDR1 and CDR2 loops are MNHNS and SASEGT.